This T cell receptor (beta chain) is drawn from a study of T cells in Graves' hyperthyroidism and ophthalmopathy. This clonotype came up a few times. The CDR3 regions of TCR beta were amplified from RNA transcripts. TCR CDR3 underwent first-round RT-PCR with the HTBI primer set. TCRdb fed the multiplex PCR reads into MiXCR, producing one record per CDR3 protein. This sample has some 350,000 distinct CDR3 sequences; 20% to 30% occur once, and the top ten carry 73%. The CDR3 is 15 amino acids. V dropped 0 bases and J dropped 4 bases, with 10 bases sitting between them. Per germline, CDR1 MGHRA and CDR2 YSYEKL.

Sample: blood. This sequence originates from a middle-aged man with Graves' hyperthyroidism. The rearrangement joins TRBV4-1 to TRBJ2-1; D is uncertain. In nucleotides, the CDR3 is TGCGCCAGCAGCCAAGATCCAAGTGCATACAATGAGCAGTTCTTC. As protein: CASSQDPSAYNEQFF.